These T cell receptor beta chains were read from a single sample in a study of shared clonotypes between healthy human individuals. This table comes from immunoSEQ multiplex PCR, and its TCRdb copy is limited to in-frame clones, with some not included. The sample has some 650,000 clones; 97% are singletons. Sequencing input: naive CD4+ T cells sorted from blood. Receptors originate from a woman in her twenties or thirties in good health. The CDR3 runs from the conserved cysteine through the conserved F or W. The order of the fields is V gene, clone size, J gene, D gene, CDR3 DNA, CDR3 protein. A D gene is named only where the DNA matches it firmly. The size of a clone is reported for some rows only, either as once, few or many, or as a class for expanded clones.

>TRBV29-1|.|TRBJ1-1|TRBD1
TGCAGCGTCGTGGACAGGTTGCCGAACACTGAAGCTTTCTTT
CSVVDRLPNTEAFF
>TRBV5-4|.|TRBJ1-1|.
TGTGCCAGCAGCTTGGTGGGGGCGCGGATGATCACTGAAGCTTTCTTT
CASSLVGARMITEAFF
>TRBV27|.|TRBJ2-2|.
TGTGCCAGCAGTTTAAGGGGGAGGGCCACCGGGGAGCTGTTTTTT
CASSLRGRATGELFF
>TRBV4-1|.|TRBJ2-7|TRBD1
TGCGCCAGCAGCCAAGCCAGGAATAGCCTACAGGGGTCGGACTACGAGCAGTACTTC
CASSQARNSLQGSDYEQYF
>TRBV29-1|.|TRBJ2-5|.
TGCAGCGTCGCCACCGGGGGCTATCAGACCCAGTACTTC
CSVATGGYQTQYF
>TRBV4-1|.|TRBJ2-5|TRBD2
TGCGCCAGCAGCCAAGATCTAGGACTAGCGGGAGAAGAGACCCAGTACTTC
CASSQDLGLAGEETQYF
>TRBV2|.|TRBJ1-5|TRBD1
TGTGCCAGCAGTACCCGGGACAGACACAATCAGCCCCAGCATTTT
CASSTRDRHNQPQHF
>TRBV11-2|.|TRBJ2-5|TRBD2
TGTGCCAGCAGCTTTGGCGGGACTAGCGGGAGAAAGACCCAGTACTTC
CASSFGGTSGRKTQYF
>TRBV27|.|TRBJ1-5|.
TGTGCCAGCAGTTTATCGTGGGGTCAGCCCCAGCATTTT
CASSLSWGQPQHF
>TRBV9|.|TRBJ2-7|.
TGTGCCAGCAGCCCCAGGACCGACAGGAGCTCCTACGAGCAGTACTTC
CASSPRTDRSSYEQYF
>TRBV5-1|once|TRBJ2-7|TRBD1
TGCGCCAGCAGCTGGGGACAGGGAAACTCCTACGAGCAGTACTTC
CASSWGQGNSYEQYF
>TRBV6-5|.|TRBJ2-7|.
TGTGCCAGCAGTTACCCACCGGGACGCCATGCCTACGAGCAGTACTTC
CASSYPPGRHAYEQYF
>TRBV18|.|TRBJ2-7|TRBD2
TGTGCCAGCTCACCAGTACTAGCGGGACATACTATGGGGGAGCAGTACTTC
CASSPVLAGHTMGEQYF
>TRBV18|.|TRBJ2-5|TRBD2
TGTGCCAGCTCAGCACTGGGGCGGGAGAAAGAGACCCAGTACTTC
CASSALGREKETQYF
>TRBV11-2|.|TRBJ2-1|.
TGTGCCAGCAGCTTCGGCGTCAATGAGCAGTTCTTC
CASSFGVNEQFF
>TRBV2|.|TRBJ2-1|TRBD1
TGTGCCAGCAGGGGGACAGGGGCCGATGAGCAGTTCTTC
CASRGTGADEQFF
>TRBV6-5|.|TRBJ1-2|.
TGTGCCAGCAGTTACGATCCCAGGGTAAAGGGCTACACCTTC
CASSYDPRVKGYTF
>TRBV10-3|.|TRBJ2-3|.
TGTGCCACCTCGACAGGCCTATCCACAGATACGCAGTATTTT
CATSTGLSTDTQYF
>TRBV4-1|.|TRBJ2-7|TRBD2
TGCGCCAGCAGCCAAGATTCGGGCGGGAGTTCTTACGAGCAGTACTTC
CASSQDSGGSSYEQYF
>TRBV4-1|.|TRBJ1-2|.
TGCGCCAGCAGCTCCCCCGGTACTCGCAGGGAGTATGGCTACACCTTC
CASSSPGTRREYGYTF
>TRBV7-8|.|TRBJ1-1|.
TGTGCCAGCAGCTTAACCTCGGCAAACACTGAAGCTTTCTTT
CASSLTSANTEAFF
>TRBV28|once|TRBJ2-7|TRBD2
TGTGCCAGCAGTTTATTATTCGGGAGGAGCTACGAGCAGTACTTC
CASSLLFGRSYEQYF
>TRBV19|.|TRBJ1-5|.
TGTGCCAGTAGCTCGACGGCGGGTCAGCCCCAGCATTTT
CASSSTAGQPQHF
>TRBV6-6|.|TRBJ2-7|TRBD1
TGTGCCAGCAGTAACAGGGGAGCCTACGAGCAGTACTTC
CASSNRGAYEQYF
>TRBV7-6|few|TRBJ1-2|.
TGTGCCAGCAGCTTAGCAGGGGTGGATGGCTACACCTTC
CASSLAGVDGYTF
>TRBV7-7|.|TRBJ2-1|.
TGTGCCAGCAGCCCCAGGGCTAGACACTACAATGAGCAGTTCTTC
CASSPRARHYNEQFF
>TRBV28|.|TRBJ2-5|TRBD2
TGTGCCAGCAGTTTTCGCGGGAGGGCTACCGTTGAGACCCAGTACTTC
CASSFRGRATVETQYF
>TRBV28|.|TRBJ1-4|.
TGTGCCAGCAGCTCCCCTCAGGGTTTATGGGAAAAACTGTTTTTT
CASSSPQGLWEKLFF
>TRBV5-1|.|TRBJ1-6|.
TGCGCCAGCTCCGGAGGGAATAAGGATTCACCCCTCCACTTT
CASSGGNKDSPLHF
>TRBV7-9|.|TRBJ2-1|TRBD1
TGTGCCAGCAGCCTCAGGGACAGGGGGCTAGGGGAGCAGTTCTTC
CASSLRDRGLGEQFF
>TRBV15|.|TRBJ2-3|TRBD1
TGTGCCACCAGCAGACTTCCGGGACAGGGGGCTGGAGATACGCAGTATTTT
CATSRLPGQGAGDTQYF
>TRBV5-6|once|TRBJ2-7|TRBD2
TGTGCCAGCAGCTGGCCAGCGGGAGAGGGCTGTTACGAGCAGTACTTC
CASSWPAGEGCYEQYF
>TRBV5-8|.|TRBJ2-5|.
TGTGCCAGCAGCTGGGAGGGGACAGTAATACAAGAGACCCAGTACTTC
CASSWEGTVIQETQYF
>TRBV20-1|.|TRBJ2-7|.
TGCAGTGCCTCGCAACTCTACGAGCAGTACTTC
CSASQLYEQYF
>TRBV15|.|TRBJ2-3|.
TGTGCCACCAGCAGAGTAGCGGATGGGGATACGCAGTATTTT
CATSRVADGDTQYF
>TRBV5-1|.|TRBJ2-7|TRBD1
TGCGCCAGCAGCCCAGCCGGGACAGCCTCCTACGAGCAGTACTTC
CASSPAGTASYEQYF
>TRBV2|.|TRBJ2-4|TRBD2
TGTGCCAGCAGCCTGCTAGCGGGGGGGGCCAAAAACATTCAGTACTTC
CASSLLAGGAKNIQYF
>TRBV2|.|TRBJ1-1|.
TGTGCCAGCAGTGTAGAAGGGACTGCAGATTTCGAAGCTTTCTTT
CASSVEGTADFEAFF
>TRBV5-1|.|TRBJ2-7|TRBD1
TGCGCCAGCAGCATCGGACAGGGGGCGCGGGAGCAGTACTTC
CASSIGQGAREQYF
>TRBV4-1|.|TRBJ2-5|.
TGCGCCAGCAGCCAACCTCAATCGGGACTCCGGACCCAGTACTTC
CASSQPQSGLRTQYF
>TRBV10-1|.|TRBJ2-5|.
TGCGCCAGCAGTGATGGGACCATTCAAGAGACCCAGTACTTC
CASSDGTIQETQYF
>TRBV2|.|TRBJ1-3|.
TGTGCCAGCAGTGTGCATGTCAACGGAAACACCATATATTTT
CASSVHVNGNTIYF
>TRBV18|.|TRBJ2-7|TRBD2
TGTGCCAGCTCAGGCCTCGTTGGCGGGAGGCCGGGAGGAGACTACGAGCAGTACTTC
CASSGLVGGRPGGDYEQYF
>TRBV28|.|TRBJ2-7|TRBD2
TGTGCCAGCAACCGACTAGCGGGGACCTACGAGCAGTACTTC
CASNRLAGTYEQYF
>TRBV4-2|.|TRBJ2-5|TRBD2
TGTGCCAGCAGCCCGAATAGCGGGAGGCAAGAGACCCAGTACTTC
CASSPNSGRQETQYF
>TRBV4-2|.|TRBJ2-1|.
TGTGCCAGCAGCCGATCGGCAGACTACAATGAGCAGTTCTTC
CASSRSADYNEQFF
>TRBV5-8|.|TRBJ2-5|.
TGTGCCAGCAGTCCCCAACCCGTATCCCAAGAGACCCAGTACTTC
CASSPQPVSQETQYF
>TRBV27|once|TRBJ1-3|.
TGTGCCAGCAGTTCCCCGGGCTCTGGAAACACCATATATTTT
CASSSPGSGNTIYF
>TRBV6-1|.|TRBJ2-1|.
TGTGCCAGCAGTGAAGGGCCCCTCAATGAGCAGTTCTTC
CASSEGPLNEQFF
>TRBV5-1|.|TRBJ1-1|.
TGCGCCAGCAGCTCAACGAACACTGAAGCTTTCTTT
CASSSTNTEAFF
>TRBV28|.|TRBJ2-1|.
TGTGCCAGCAGTTTTCCAGATTCCTACAATGAGCAGTTCTTC
CASSFPDSYNEQFF
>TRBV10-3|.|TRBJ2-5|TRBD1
TGTGCCATTAAACCGTCGGAGACAGGGAGCGAGACCCAGTACTTC
CAIKPSETGSETQYF
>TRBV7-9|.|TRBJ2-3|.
TGTGCCAGCAGCCCCCGGGGCACAGATACGCAGTATTTT
CASSPRGTDTQYF
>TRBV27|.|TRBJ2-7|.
TGTGCCAGCAGTTCGGAGGGGTACGAGCAGTACTTC
CASSSEGYEQYF
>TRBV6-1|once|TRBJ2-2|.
TGTGCCAGCACCTCAACTGGGAACACCGGGGAGCTGTTTTTT
CASTSTGNTGELFF
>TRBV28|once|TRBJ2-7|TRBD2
TGTGCCAGCAGTATTACCGGGACTAGCGGGAGTCGCTCCTACGAGCAGTACTTC
CASSITGTSGSRSYEQYF
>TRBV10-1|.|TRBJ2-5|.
TGCGCCAGCAGTGAACCGGAAGGAGACCAGTACTTC
CASSEPEGDQYF